Shown below are 2 T cell receptor beta chains from a single sample sequenced in a study of shared clonotypes between healthy human individuals. The data were produced by immunoSEQ multiplex PCR, yet TCRdb's version contains in-frame clones alone and is incomplete. The table has hundreds of thousands of clones, approximately 79% seen once. Specimen: memory CD4+ T cells sorted from blood. The sample's subset: CD45RA-negative fraction. These receptors were taken from a woman under 40 in good health.

The rearrangement uses TRBV9 and TRBJ2-3; TRBD1 aligns across 9 bases. Looked up from germline, CDR1 is SGDLS and CDR2 is YYNGEE. CDR3 length equals 15 residues. Trimming at V came to 4 bases and at J to 3 bases, leaving 6 bases not matched to a gene. The CDR3 spells CASSLQGARTDTQYF. The CDR3 DNA reads TGTGCCAGCAGCTTACAGGGGGCGCGAACAGATACGCAGTATTTT.

V and J are TRBV27 and TRBJ1-1; tentative D call: TRBD1 (6 bases). CDR3 length: 14 amino acids. V was cut by 2 bases and J by 1 base, with 8 bases left in between. Germline lookup yields CDR1 MNHEY and CDR2 SMNVEV (reference sequence). The CDR3 DNA reads TGTGCCAGCAGTTTAAACAGGGAGAACACTGAAGCTTTCTTT. Translation gives CASSLNRENTEAFF.